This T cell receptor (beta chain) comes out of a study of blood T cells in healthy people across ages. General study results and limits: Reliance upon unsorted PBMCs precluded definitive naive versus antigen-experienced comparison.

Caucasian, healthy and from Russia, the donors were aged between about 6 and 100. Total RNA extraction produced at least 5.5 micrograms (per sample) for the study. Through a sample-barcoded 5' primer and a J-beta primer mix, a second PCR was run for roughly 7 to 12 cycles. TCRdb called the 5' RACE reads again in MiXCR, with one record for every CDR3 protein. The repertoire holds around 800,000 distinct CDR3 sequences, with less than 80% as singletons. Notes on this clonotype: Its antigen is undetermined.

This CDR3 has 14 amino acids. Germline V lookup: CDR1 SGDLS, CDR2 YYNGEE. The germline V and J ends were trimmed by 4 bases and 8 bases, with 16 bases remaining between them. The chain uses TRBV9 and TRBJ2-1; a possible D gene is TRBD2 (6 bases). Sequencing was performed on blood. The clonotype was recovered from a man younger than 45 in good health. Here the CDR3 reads CASSKLTWGDEQFF. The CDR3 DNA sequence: TGTGCCAGCAGCAAACTCACATGGGGGGATGAGCAGTTCTTC.